This entry features one T cell receptor (beta chain) sequence. This CDR3 region has 15 residues. CDR1 and CDR2 (germline): SGHTA, FQGNSA. J was trimmed by 5 bases and V by 5 bases; bases with no gene match: 6. As processed by the authors: Reference gene primer amplification in the assay estimated nucleated cell counts. Profiled with immunoSEQ multiplex PCR; TCRdb holds only in-frame clones, not every one. That table is the source of V, J and clone size, and D and trimming were worked out from the DNA. The data contain roughly 200,000 clones, approximately 81% of them seen just once; the ten biggest clones take up roughly 4.5%. The data were taken from a study of blood T cell repertoires in COVID-19. On the study more broadly: COVID-19 samples, acute and convalescent, were from the United States, Italy and Spain. The cDNA or gDNA used as material had been derived from T cells, B-cell-depleted T cells, or PBMCs.

The sample consisted of peripheral blood. The TCR comes from a woman of 80 years or more with acute or convalescent COVID-19. The gene calls are TRBV7-2 and TRBJ1-5; 10 bases align to TRBD1. The CDR3 DNA is TGTGCCAGCAGCCCCCGACAGGGGGCCGATCAGCCCCAGCATTTT. This gives the protein CASSPRQGADQPQHF. Looking up the rest from reference TRBV7-2 and TRBJ1-5 gives the full variable domain: GAGVSQSPSNKVTEKGKDVELRCDPISGHTALYWYRQSLGQGLEFLIYFQGNSAPDKSGLPSDRFSAERTGGSVSTLTIQRTQQEDSAVYLCASSPRQGADQPQHFGDGTRLSIL.